Following are 18 T cell receptor beta chains from one sample sequenced in a study of memory CD4+ T cells and cytomegalovirus serostatus. Sequencing was performed with immunoSEQ multiplex PCR; in TCRdb, only in-frame clones are kept and a portion is missing. In the table there are tens of thousands of clones, about 80% of which are singletons. Single viable CD3+CD4+CD8-CD45RO+ cells were sorted as the memory CD4+ T cells. Sequencing was performed on memory CD4+ T cells from blood. These receptors originate from an adult in good health and CMV-seronegative.

This chain joins TRBV29-1 and TRBJ1-2, with 10 nucleotides matching TRBD1. Germline V gene lookup returns CDR1 SQVTM and CDR2 ANQGSEA. Germline trimming cut 7 bases from V and 2 bases from J; bases unmatched to any gene: 4. The CDR3 consists of 13 residues. CDR3 protein: CSGWGQGNYGYTF. In nucleotides, the CDR3 is TGCAGCGGGTGGGGACAGGGGAACTATGGCTACACCTTC. Drawing the rest from reference TRBV29-1 and TRBJ1-2, the complete variable domain is SAVISQKPSRDICQRGTSLTIQCQVDSQVTMMFWYRQQPGQSLTLIATANQGSEATYESGFVIDKFPISRPNLTFSTLTVSNMSPEDSSIYLCSGWGQGNYGYTFGSGTRLTVV.

The chain recombines TRBV18 with TRBJ1-2, with D maybe TRBD1 (5 bases). The CDR3 contains 16 residues. Germline CDR1 KGHSH, CDR2 LQKENI. Trimming removed 4 bases from V and 6 bases from J, with 21 bases in between. The CDR3 reads CASSRSRFWGTNGYTF. DNA of the CDR3: TGTGCCAGCTCACGATCCCGGTTTTGGGGGACGAATGGCTACACCTTC.

The chain has TRBV28 and TRBJ2-1; perhaps D is TRBD1 or TRBD2 (7 bases each). The CDR3 runs 14 residues. V lost 7 bases, J lost 2 bases, and 12 bases lay in between. The V gene's germline CDR1 is MDHEN and CDR2 SYDVKM. Here the CDR3 reads CASIQGGAYNEQFF. CDR3 in DNA: TGTGCCAGCATCCAGGGGGGGGCCTACAATGAGCAGTTCTTC. The whole variable domain, filled in from reference TRBV28 and TRBJ2-1, reads DVKVTQSSRYLVKRTGEKVFLECVQDMDHENMFWYRQDPGLGLRLIYFSYDVKMKEKGDIPEGYSVSREKKERFSLILESASTNQTSMYLCASIQGGAYNEQFFGPGTRLTVL.

This sequence joins TRBV7-9 and TRBJ2-7; 13 bases map to TRBD2. CDR3 length: 17 residues. V shed 5 bases, J shed 2 bases, and the junction held 9 bases outside the gene matches. Germline CDR1 is SEHNR and CDR2 is FQNEAQ (reference sequence). Here the CDR3 reads CASSLGLAGVGTYEQYF. The CDR3 DNA is TGTGCCAGCAGCCTCGGACTAGCGGGAGTGGGGACCTACGAGCAGTACTTC. The full variable domain, in which reference TRBV7-9 and TRBJ2-7 provide the parts outside the CDR3, is DTGVSQNPRHKITKRGQNVTFRCDPISEHNRLYWYRQTLGQGPEFLTYFQNEAQLEKSRLLSDRFSAERPKGSFSTLEIQRTEQGDSAMYLCASSLGLAGVGTYEQYFGPGTRLTVT.

In its sample, this clone was seen a few times. V gene TRBV20-1 combines with J gene TRBJ1-1; no clear D. The V end lost 5 bases, the J end lost 2 bases, and 6 bases lay between the germline ends. Germline CDR1 and CDR2: DFQATT and SNEGSKA (reference sequence). There are 11 residues in the CDR3. CDR3 in amino acids: CSASRNTEAFF. CDR3 DNA: TGCAGTGCTTCCCGTAACACTGAAGCTTTCTTT.

The rearrangement uses TRBV4-1 and TRBJ1-2; 7 bases fit TRBD1. Unmatched junction bases numbered 9, after V lost 0 bases and J lost 5 bases. This CDR3 has 16 amino acids. From germline, CDR1 is MGHRA and CDR2 YSYEKL. The CDR3: CASSQDPAGGVYGYTF. CDR3 nucleotide sequence: TGCGCCAGCAGCCAAGATCCGGCAGGGGGAGTGTATGGCTACACCTTC.

The chain has TRBV27 and TRBJ1-1, with D unclear. The V gene lost 4 bases and the J gene lost 0 bases, with 15 bases spanning the gap. Germline CDR1 and CDR2: MNHEY and SMNVEV (reference sequence). The CDR3 is 16 residues long. The CDR3 DNA sequence: TGTGCCAGCAGTTCCCCACCCCAGGCCTTGAACACTGAAGCTTTCTTT. Its translation is CASSSPPQALNTEAFF.

This rearrangement joins TRBV19 to TRBJ1-1; no clear D gene. The ends were cut back, 2 bases at V and 1 base at J, with 5 bases in the middle. The CDR3 sequence is 13 residues long. Germline-derived CDR1 and CDR2 are LNHDA and SQIVND (reference sequence). The DNA of the CDR3 is TGTGCCAGTAGTATAATCCCGAACACTGAAGCTTTCTTT. Protein sequence: CASSIIPNTEAFF.

V gene TRBV6-5 combines with J gene TRBJ2-3; D may be TRBD1 or TRBD2 (5 bases each). Germline CDR1 is MNHEY and CDR2 is SVGAGI. The CDR3 contains 13 residues. The V end was cut by 5 bases, the J end by 1 base, with 7 bases between. The CDR3 reads CASSPGRTDTQYF. CDR3 nucleotides: TGTGCCAGCAGTCCGGGACGCACAGATACGCAGTATTTT.

This rearrangement joins TRBV6-5 to TRBJ2-7; TRBD2 agrees at 9 bases. This CDR3 contains 15 residues. The trim removed 0 bases at V and 3 bases at J, leaving 3 bases unmatched. CDR1 and CDR2 (germline): MNHEY, SVGAGI. Here the CDR3 reads CASSYSGGGDYEQYF. CDR3 DNA sequence: TGTGCCAGCAGTTACTCGGGCGGGGGGGACTACGAGCAGTACTTC.

CDR3 loop: CSAENTEAFF. For the CDR3, the DNA is TGCAGTGCCGAGAACACTGAAGCTTTCTTT. The chain employs TRBV29-1 and TRBJ1-1; D remains unclear. The CDR3 covers 10 residues. Germline assignment: CDR1 SQVTM and CDR2 ANQGSEA.

V usage is TRBV9 and J usage is TRBJ2-5; D remains unclear. V dropped 0 bases and J dropped 5 bases, with 11 bases sitting between them. The CDR3 spans 14 residues. CDR1 and CDR2 (germline): SGDLS, YYNGEE. CDR3 loop: CASSVEGIGETQYF. The CDR3 nucleotides read TGTGCCAGCAGCGTAGAGGGAATCGGGGAGACCCAGTACTTC.

In this sample, this clone turned up once. The CDR3 region has the DNA TGTGCCAGTAGTGTGGGACAGGGGTTTGTCAGTCAGCCCCAGCATTTT. This sequence encodes CASSVGQGFVSQPQHF. V usage is TRBV19 and J usage is TRBJ1-5, with 10 bases matching TRBD1. J lost 6 bases, V lost 5 bases, and 10 bases had no gene match. Germline V gene sequence: CDR1 LNHDA, CDR2 SQIVND (reference sequence). CDR3 size: 16 residues.

This chain connects TRBV5-5 to TRBJ2-2; 9 bases fit TRBD1. CDR1 and CDR2 from the germline V gene are SGHKS and YYEKEE (reference sequence). This CDR3 spans 15 amino acids. Trimming took 4 bases from V and 5 from J; bases not matched to a gene: 6. This chain's CDR3 is CASSRPGTGTGELFF. CDR3 in DNA: TGTGCCAGCAGCCGCCCCGGGACAGGGACCGGGGAGCTGTTTTTT.

As for this clone: At the DNA level, this CDR3 is encoded by other sequences in the same sample as well. The V gene is TRBV28, the J gene TRBJ2-7; D gene ambiguous. Germline values: CDR1 MDHEN, CDR2 SYDVKM. Trimming removed 3 bases from V and 3 bases from J, with 3 bases in between. This CDR3 is 11 amino acids long. CDR3 sequence: CASSLGYEQYF. In DNA form, the CDR3 reads TGTGCCAGCAGTTTGGGCTACGAGCAGTACTTC.

The gene calls are TRBV27 and TRBJ2-6, with D tentatively TRBD2 (6 bases). This CDR3 has 16 amino acids. V lost 3 bases and J 2 bases, leaving 11 bases between the germline ends. Looked up from germline, CDR1 is MNHEY and CDR2 is SMNVEV (reference sequence). In DNA form, the CDR3 reads TGTGCCAGCAGTTTTACGGGAGTGGCTGGGGCCAACGTCCTGACTTTC. It translates to CASSFTGVAGANVLTF.

V usage is TRBV5-8 and J usage is TRBJ2-1; TRBD2 matches 10 bases. Germline V gives CDR1 SGHTS, CDR2 YDEGEE. V trimming: 3 bases; J trimming: 10 bases; junction bases outside the gene matches: 13. The CDR3 is 16 amino acids. For the CDR3, the DNA is TGTGCCAGCAGCTCCCAGGGTAGCGGGGGGACCCGGGAGCAGTTCTTC. Translated, it gives CASSSQGSGGTREQFF.

V is TRBV6-5 and J is TRBJ1-2; 8 bases are a match to TRBD1. This CDR3 comprises 12 residues. The J segment lost 4 bases and the V segment lost 6 bases, leaving 1 base of the junction unmatched. The germline gives CDR1 MNHEY, CDR2 SVGAGI. CDR3 DNA sequence: TGTGCCAGCAGAGGGACAGGCTATGGCTACACCTTC. Its protein is CASRGTGYGYTF.